This T cell receptor beta chain was sequenced for a study of shared clonotypes between healthy human individuals. About the research overall: Every donor yielded three CD4 naive, three CD4 memory, two CD8 naive and one CD8 memory plate.

The study drew all its donors from Caucasian adults living in Nashville, Tennessee. Researchers reported that CD8 memory united CD45RO+ cells with CCR7-negative CD45RA+ TemRA cells. Assay: immunoSEQ multiplex PCR; the TCRdb copy retains only in-frame clones and omits some. Of around 320,000 clones listed, around 87% were seen once; the top ten hold about 17%. The CDR3 covers 14 residues. V trimming: 5 bases; J trimming: 1 base; junction bases outside the gene matches: 3. From germline, CDR1 is LNHDA and CDR2 SQIVND (reference sequence). The rearrangement uses TRBV19 and TRBJ2-7; 9 bases match TRBD1. The sample consisted of memory CD8+ T cells sorted from blood. Subset meaning: CD45RO+ cells pooled with CCR7-negative TemRA cells. This TCR came from a man aged 18 to 30 in good health. Here the CDR3 DNA reads TGTGCCAGTAGTGAGGACAGGGGATCCTACGAGCAGTACTTC. This sequence encodes CASSEDRGSYEQYF.